These 32 T cell receptor beta chains were sequenced from one sample in a study of naive and memory T cell subsets. The beta constant-region primer was an equimolar mix of two oligonucleotides covering TRBC1 and TRBC2. Ligated cDNA was amplified by four rounds of PCR with nested alpha and beta constant-region primers and SP2. TCRdb redid the calling of the UMI-ligation and nested PCR reads with MiXCR, one entry per CDR3 protein. Seen here are under 35,000 distinct CDR3 sequences, less than 20% observed once, and the top ten hold 3.4%. Sequenced input: effector memory CD4+ T cells from blood. As to subset: effector memory, CD45RA- CD27-. The receptors here all came from a human donor in good health.

This clonotype has more than one count but fewer than ten. Written as DNA, the CDR3 is TGCGCCAGCAGCTTCGTGGGGGGCGAGCAGTACTTC. This codes for CASSFVGGEQYF. The J gene is TRBJ2-7, the V gene TRBV5-1; perhaps TRBD2 as D (6 bases). Per germline, CDR1 SGHRS and CDR2 YFSETQ. Deletions cut 2 bases from V and 6 bases from J, with 9 bases between. CDR3 size: 12 residues.

Only a few counts were recorded for this clonotype. The chain combines TRBV20-1 with TRBJ2-5, with TRBD1 identical over 8 bases. The CDR3 sequence is 14 residues long. Germline assignment: CDR1 DFQATT and CDR2 SNEGSKA (reference sequence). With V trimmed by 1 base and J by 5 bases, 6 bases remained unmatched. The CDR3 loop is CSARAGQGRETQYF. The DNA for the CDR3 is TGCAGTGCTAGAGCAGGACAGGGAAGGGAGACCCAGTACTTC.

This clonotype was counted ten times or more. The chain couples TRBV6-6 to TRBJ2-3; D unresolved. Deletions cut 2 bases from V and 3 bases from J, with 9 bases between. Germline V gene data show CDR1 as MNHNY and CDR2 as SVGAGI (reference sequence). CDR3 length equals 14 residues. This CDR3 is CASSYGYQTDTQYF. CDR3 nucleotide sequence: TGTGCCAGCAGTTACGGGTATCAAACAGATACGCAGTATTTT.

There are a few counts of this clonotype. The chain links TRBV6-2 or TRBV6-3 to TRBJ2-7; D not resolved. Germline CDR1 and CDR2: MNHEY and SVGEGT. The CDR3 runs 15 residues. Between the trimmed V and J ends, which lost 7 bases and 2 bases, there was a span of 18 bases. CDR3 region: CASITDRRTAYEQYF. CDR3 DNA: TGTGCCAGCATCACCGACCGGCGGACGGCCTACGAGCAGTACTTC.

The CDR3 region is CASRDRGEDTF. As DNA, the CDR3 is TGTGCCAGCAGGGATAGGGGGGAGGATACCTTC. The chain couples TRBV7-2 to TRBJ1-2; TRBD1 is a possible D gene (6 bases). Germline V gene lookup returns CDR1 SGHTA and CDR2 FQGNSA. The CDR3 runs 11 residues. Trimming shortened V by 6 bases and J by 14 bases, and 16 bases separated the two germline ends.

The V and J genes are TRBV7-9 and TRBJ2-2; D is undetermined. The germline V gene has CDR1 SEHNR and CDR2 FQNEAQ (reference sequence). The CDR3 loop spans 17 amino acids. Trimming took off 2 bases at V and 4 bases at J, with 17 bases between the two ends. CDR3 sequence reads: CASSLRTDSSTTGELFF. CDR3 nucleotide sequence: TGTGCCAGCAGCTTAAGGACGGATTCTTCTACCACCGGGGAGCTGTTTTTT.

This chain uses TRBV20-1 with TRBJ1-4; D unclear. V was trimmed by 3 bases and J by 3 bases, leaving 8 bases between them. CDR1 is DFQATT, CDR2 SNEGSKA, per germline (reference sequence). CDR3 length equals 13 residues. This chain's CDR3 is CSASRGPNEKLFF. For the CDR3, the DNA is TGCAGTGCTAGTCGGGGTCCTAATGAAAAACTGTTTTTT.

This clonotype was observed many times. The chain is built from TRBV4-2 and TRBJ1-5, with 8 bases matching TRBD1. After removal of 0 bases from V and 5 bases from J, the junction contained 3 bases not matched to a gene. There are 15 residues in the CDR3. The germline V gene has CDR1 LGHNA and CDR2 YNFKEQ. For the CDR3, the DNA is TGTGCCAGCAGCCAAGAGGGGGACAGGCATCAGCCCCAGCATTTT. It is translated as CASSQEGDRHQPQHF.

This chain links TRBV20-1 with TRBJ2-1; 8 bases are shared with TRBD1. After removal of 3 bases from V and 7 bases from J, the junction contained 17 bases not matched to a gene. This CDR3 has 17 residues. The germline V gene has CDR1 DFQATT and CDR2 SNEGSKA (reference sequence). CDR3 DNA: TGCAGTGCTAGCGGGGACGCAGGGGGCCGATTTTGGAATGAGCAGTTCTTC. This translates into CSASGDAGGRFWNEQFF.

This clonotype was observed once. J is TRBJ2-1 and V is TRBV20-1; TRBD2 aligns across 14 bases. The V segment lost 6 bases and the J segment 7 bases; nucleotides outside the gene matches: 11. The CDR3 runs 16 residues. The germline V gene has CDR1 DFQATT and CDR2 SNEGSKA (reference sequence). The CDR3 sequence: CSAEAAGTSGSNEQFF. The CDR3 DNA reads TGCAGTGCCGAAGCCGCCGGGACTAGCGGGAGTAATGAGCAGTTCTTC.

The chain has TRBV7-8 and TRBJ1-5; no definite D call. CDR3 length equals 19 residues. The germline V gene encodes CDR1 SGHVS and CDR2 FQNEAQ. The V end was cut by 4 bases, the J end by 1 base, with 23 bases between. The CDR3, as DNA: TGTGCCAGCAGCTCCCGACACATAGGGATAGCGGGAAGCAATCAGCCCCAGCATTTT. Protein product: CASSSRHIGIAGSNQPQHF.

The chain joins TRBV25-1 to TRBJ2-1, with 8 bases identical to TRBD2. Germline CDR1 and CDR2: MGHDK and SYGVNS. Trimming took 6 bases from V and 5 from J; bases not matched to a gene: 6. The CDR3 totals 14 residues. CDR3 nucleotides: TGTGCCAGCAGATTGACAGCGGGGGACAATGAGCAGTTCTTC. Its translation is CASRLTAGDNEQFF.

This clonotype appeared a few times. The CDR3 sequence is CASSFRSVQETQYF. The DNA for the CDR3 is TGCGCCAGCAGCTTTAGGTCAGTCCAAGAGACCCAGTACTTC. The rearrangement uses TRBV5-1 and TRBJ2-5; D is undetermined. The V and J ends lost 2 bases and 1 base respectively, with 9 bases between them. Per germline, CDR1 SGHRS and CDR2 YFSETQ. The CDR3 is made up of 14 amino acids.

A few counts support this clonotype. V usage is TRBV7-9 and J usage is TRBJ1-1; D perhaps matches TRBD1 (6 bases). Trimming removed 8 bases from V and 1 base from J, with 11 bases in between. The CDR3 is made up of 13 amino acids. Looked up from germline, CDR1 is SEHNR and CDR2 is FQNEAQ (reference sequence). CDR3 sequence (DNA): TGTGCCAGCGGCAAGGGGGGGAACACTGAAGCTTTCTTT. Translated, it gives CASGKGGNTEAFF.

This clonotype has only a few counts. The chain carries TRBV19 and TRBJ2-1; 9 bases map to TRBD1. Germline-derived CDR1 and CDR2 are LNHDA and SQIVND (reference sequence). The CDR3 runs to 16 residues. J gave up 6 bases and V 4 bases, and 10 bases lay outside the gene matches. CDR3 bases: TGTGCCAGTAGTAAATACACCGGGACAGGGTTCAATGAGCAGTTCTTC. Its protein is CASSKYTGTGFNEQFF.

This clonotype has more than one count but fewer than ten. The CDR3: CRTLGGGGDTQYF. The CDR3 nucleotides read TGCAGAACTCTAGGGGGAGGTGGAGATACGCAGTATTTT. The chain recombines TRBV20-1 with TRBJ2-3; D could derive from TRBD1 or TRBD2 (6 bases each). Germline assignment: CDR1 DFQATT and CDR2 SNEGSKA (reference sequence). The CDR3 extends over 13 amino acids.

This clonotype was counted between two and nine times. The J gene is TRBJ2-5, the V gene TRBV20-1, with D uncertain. The CDR3 loop spans 11 amino acids. Per the germline V gene, CDR1 is DFQATT and CDR2 is SNEGSKA (reference sequence). V was cut by 0 bases and J by 7 bases, with 6 bases left in between. The CDR3 bases are TGCAGTGCTAGAGACGCCGGGACCCAGTACTTC. Translating gives CSARDAGTQYF.

V and J are TRBV6-5 and TRBJ1-1, with D possibly matching TRBD1 (5 bases). V was pared by 0 bases and J by 4 bases, with 12 bases between. The germline V gene has CDR1 MNHEY and CDR2 SVGAGI. The CDR3 is 15 residues long. CDR3 sequence reads: CASSYSQQGRTEAFF. Written as DNA, the CDR3 is TGTGCCAGCAGTTACTCGCAGCAGGGTCGCACTGAAGCTTTCTTT.

This clonotype was seen a handful of times. J is TRBJ1-2 and V is TRBV20-1; TRBD1 might be the D (6 bases). The CDR3 consists of 13 residues. CDR1 is DFQATT, CDR2 SNEGSKA, per germline (reference sequence). V lost 1 base and J 3 bases, leaving 9 bases between the germline ends. The CDR3 DNA follows: TGCAGTGCTAGAGTCAACAGGGACTATGGCTACACCTTC. Translated, it gives CSARVNRDYGYTF.

This clonotype came up a few times. The chain carries TRBV6-6 and TRBJ2-1; D ambiguous. This CDR3 is built from 14 residues. Germline CDR1 and CDR2: MNHNY and SVGAGI (reference sequence). V lost 7 bases, J lost 0 bases, and 10 bases lay in between. CDR3 DNA sequence: TGTGCCAGCAATCCGCCGAGCTCCTACAATGAGCAGTTCTTC. This sequence encodes CASNPPSSYNEQFF.

This clonotype was detected once. In this CDR3 the conserved last residue, phenylalanine or tryptophan, is missing, so a read error is likely. The V and J genes are TRBV24-1 and TRBJ2-1, with 9 bases identical to TRBD2. Trimming took 4 bases from V and 1 from J; bases not matched to a gene: 4. From germline, CDR1 is KGHDR and CDR2 SFDVKD. CDR3 size: 16 residues. This chain's CDR3 is CATSDPSGTSYNEQFS. CDR3 DNA sequence: TGTGCCACCAGTGACCCTAGCGGGACTTCCTACAATGAGCAGTTCTCC.

The V gene is TRBV10-3, the J gene TRBJ1-5; D gene ambiguous. CDR3 length: 12 residues. V was shortened by 2 bases and J by 11 bases, with 10 bases between the two germline ends. Germline CDR1 reads ENHRY; CDR2 reads SYGVKD. This CDR3 is CAISEPGSAQHF. The CDR3 DNA is TGTGCCATCAGTGAGCCTGGGTCGGCCCAGCATTTT.

This clonotype came up a few times. The V gene is TRBV28, the J gene TRBJ1-5; no firm D call. V shed 5 bases and J shed 6 bases, with 11 bases lying between them. The CDR3 totals 13 residues. Germline CDR1 and CDR2: MDHEN and SYDVKM. In nucleotides, the CDR3 is TGTGCCAGCAGTCCAACCTTGGGTCAGCCCCAGCATTTT. Translated, it gives CASSPTLGQPQHF.

There are many counts of this clonotype. The rearrangement uses TRBV28 and TRBJ2-1; D not certain. The V gene lost 8 bases and the J gene lost 8 bases, with 10 bases spanning the gap. Germline lookup yields CDR1 MDHEN and CDR2 SYDVKM. There are 11 residues in the CDR3. The CDR3 is CASRLSHEQFF. In DNA, the CDR3 is TGTGCCAGCCGGTTAAGCCATGAGCAGTTCTTC.

This clonotype appeared many times. The V call is TRBV28, the J call TRBJ1-3, with no clear D. Per the germline V gene, CDR1 is MDHEN and CDR2 is SYDVKM. This CDR3 spans 14 amino acids. V was cut by 6 bases and J by 2 bases, with 11 bases left in between. The CDR3 spells CASSRGTAGNTIYF. The CDR3 nucleotides read TGTGCCAGCAGCCGCGGAACAGCTGGAAACACCATATATTTT.

This clonotype turned up a few times. V and J are TRBV19 and TRBJ1-6; D unclear. CDR3 size: 14 residues. Looked up from germline, CDR1 is LNHDA and CDR2 is SQIVND (reference sequence). Trimming took 5 bases from V and 3 from J, leaving 8 bases between them. The CDR3 region is CASSAPGYNSPLHF. The DNA for the CDR3 is TGTGCCAGTAGTGCACCGGGCTATAATTCACCCCTCCACTTT.

The J gene is TRBJ1-5, the V gene TRBV28; D is undetermined. Germline V gene data show CDR1 as MDHEN and CDR2 as SYDVKM. The CDR3 sequence is 16 residues long. V was pared by 6 bases and J by 5 bases, with 20 bases between. The CDR3 here is CASSMLARSGYQPQHF. In DNA, the CDR3 is TGTGCCAGCAGCATGCTTGCCAGGAGCGGCTATCAGCCCCAGCATTTT. The whole variable domain, filled in from reference TRBV28 and TRBJ1-5, reads DVKVTQSSRYLVKRTGEKVFLECVQDMDHENMFWYRQDPGLGLRLIYFSYDVKMKEKGDIPEGYSVSREKKERFSLILESASTNQTSMYLCASSMLARSGYQPQHFGDGTRLSIL.

The chain carries TRBV27 and TRBJ1-1, with no clear D. Trimming took 5 bases from V and 3 from J, leaving 16 bases between them. Germline V lookup: CDR1 MNHEY, CDR2 SMNVEV (reference sequence). The CDR3 covers 15 residues. CDR3 DNA sequence: TGTGCCAGCAGTGGCCGACTGAAGGCGGACACTGAAGCTTTCTTT. This gives the protein CASSGRLKADTEAFF.

This clonotype has at least ten counts. The chain couples TRBV28 to TRBJ1-5; D gene unclear. The CDR3 runs 12 residues. Between the trimmed V and J ends, which lost 6 bases and 7 bases, there was a span of 10 bases. Germline CDR1 reads MDHEN; CDR2 reads SYDVKM. For the CDR3, the DNA is TGTGCCAGCAGACGACCAGGCCAGCCCCAGCATTTT. The encoded protein is CASRRPGQPQHF.

This chain links TRBV5-1 with TRBJ2-7; D assignment may be TRBD1 or TRBD2 (6 bases each). The germline V gene has CDR1 SGHRS and CDR2 YFSETQ. This CDR3 spans 13 amino acids. V lost 3 bases, J lost 2 bases, and 9 bases lay in between. CDR3 in amino acids: CASSSEGAYEQYF. In DNA, the CDR3 is TGCGCCAGCAGCTCGGAGGGGGCCTACGAGCAGTACTTC. Drawing the rest from reference TRBV5-1 and TRBJ2-7, the complete variable domain is KAGVTQTPRYLIKTRGQQVTLSCSPISGHRSVSWYQQTPGQGLQFLFEYFSETQRNKGNFPGRFSGRQFSNSRSEMNVSTLELGDSALYLCASSSEGAYEQYFGPGTRLTVT.

The chain joins TRBV29-1 to TRBJ1-1, with no clear D. The germline V gene encodes CDR1 SQVTM and CDR2 ANQGSEA. Trimming removed 7 bases at V and 3 bases at J, with 21 bases between. This CDR3 has 15 residues. Written as DNA, the CDR3 is TGCAGCGCTCGCCCGAATCCCAGTCCGGACACTGAAGCTTTCTTT. Amino acids: CSARPNPSPDTEAFF.

This clonotype was counted ten times or more. This chain uses TRBV18 with TRBJ1-3; D call uncertain. This CDR3 is 14 amino acids long. CDR1 and CDR2 from the germline V gene are KGHSH and LQKENI. V was cut by 3 bases and J by 3 bases, with 9 bases left in between. CDR3 nucleotide sequence: TGTGCCAGCTCACCGGGTTCAAATGGAAACACCATATATTTT. Amino acids: CASSPGSNGNTIYF.